One sample yielded the 30 T cell receptor beta chains listed below, sequenced in a study of PD-1 blockade in classical Hodgkin lymphoma. Assay: immunoSEQ multiplex PCR; the TCRdb copy retains only in-frame clones and omits some. Among under 130,000 clones listed, more than 70% were seen once. Time point of the sample: cycle 4 day 1 (C4D1), after more than five weeks of nivolumab. All the patients suffered relapse after autologous stem cell transplantation, and brentuximab vedotin exposure differed. This sample comprised peripheral blood mononuclear cells (PBMCs), obtained before the fourth cycle of nivolumab. The receptors derive from a human donor with classical Hodgkin lymphoma.

The chain recombines TRBV6-5 with TRBJ2-5; D not resolved. The germline gives CDR1 MNHEY, CDR2 SVGAGI. The CDR3 sequence is 13 residues long. V gave up 0 bases and J gave up 1 base, with 3 bases separating them. CDR3 sequence (DNA): TGTGCCAGCAGTTACTCGGTCCAAGAGACCCAGTACTTC. It specifies CASSYSVQETQYF.

The chain links TRBV2 to TRBJ2-5, with 9 bases matching TRBD1. This CDR3 has 14 residues. Looked up from germline, CDR1 is SNHLY and CDR2 is FYNNEI. The V and J ends lost 7 bases and 6 bases, in that order; junction bases with no gene match: 9. The CDR3 sequence: CASTPGTGMKTQYF. In DNA form, the CDR3 reads TGTGCCAGCACTCCCGGGACAGGGATGAAGACCCAGTACTTC. The complete variable domain, with remaining parts taken from reference TRBV2 and TRBJ2-5, reads EPEVTQTPSHQVTQMGQEVILRCVPISNHLYFYWYRQILGQKVEFLVSFYNNEISEKSEIFDDQFSVERPDGSNFTLKIRSTKLEDSAMYFCASTPGTGMKTQYFGPGTRLLVL.

The rearrangement uses TRBV7-2 and TRBJ1-5; D is undetermined. The germline CDR1 and CDR2 sequences are SGHTA and FQGNSA. Trimming cost V 0 bases and J 0 bases, with 6 bases left between them. There are 15 residues in the CDR3. CDR3 coding DNA: TGTGCCAGCAGCTTAGCGGGAGGTAGCAATCAGCCCCAGCATTTT. It translates to CASSLAGGSNQPQHF.

The rearrangement uses TRBV6-6 and TRBJ2-1; no reliable D call. Germline values: CDR1 MNHNY, CDR2 SVGAGI (reference sequence). CDR3 size: 15 residues. V lost 0 bases and J 5 bases, leaving 11 bases between the germline ends. The CDR3 nucleotides are TGTGCCAGCAGTTACTCACGCCTGAACGACAATGAGCAGTTCTTC. This translates into CASSYSRLNDNEQFF.

The rearrangement joins TRBV5-1 to TRBJ2-3, with D uncertain. Between the trimmed V and J ends, which lost 0 bases and 4 bases, there was a span of 15 bases. This CDR3 contains 16 residues. Germline lookup yields CDR1 SGHRS and CDR2 YFSETQ. This CDR3 is CASSLDGNRRSDTQYF. Here the CDR3 DNA reads TGCGCCAGCAGCTTGGATGGTAATAGAAGGTCAGATACGCAGTATTTT.

The chain couples TRBV29-1 to TRBJ2-2; D may be TRBD1 (5 bases). In germline, CDR1 is SQVTM, CDR2 ANQGSEA. This CDR3 spans 14 amino acids. Trimming shortened V by 0 bases and J by 4 bases, and 9 bases separated the two germline ends. The CDR3 loop reads CSVEDQGATGELFF. The CDR3 nucleotides read TGCAGCGTTGAAGATCAAGGGGCCACCGGGGAGCTGTTTTTT.

This rearrangement joins TRBV5-6 to TRBJ1-5; TRBD1 agrees at 8 bases. This CDR3 has 15 residues. CDR1 and CDR2 (germline): SGHDT, YYEEEE. V lost 2 bases to trimming and J lost 7 bases; unmatched junction nucleotides: 8. The CDR3 spells CASSLLQGAGQPQHF. As DNA, the CDR3 is TGTGCCAGCAGCTTACTGCAGGGGGCAGGGCAGCCCCAGCATTTT.

The chain has TRBV2 and TRBJ2-7; 10 nucleotides align to TRBD1. Germline assignment: CDR1 SNHLY and CDR2 FYNNEI. The CDR3 runs to 19 residues. The ends lost 4 bases at V and 1 base at J; junction bases unmatched: 16. The DNA for the CDR3 is TGTGCCAGCAGTGCTACACTACTTTCCGGGACAGGGGCTTCCTACGAGCAGTACTTC. Residues: CASSATLLSGTGASYEQYF.

The chain links TRBV15 to TRBJ2-1; D gene ambiguous. CDR3 size: 12 residues. In germline, CDR1 is LNHNV, CDR2 YYDKDF (reference sequence). The V and J ends lost 5 bases and 5 bases respectively, with 7 bases between them. The CDR3 region is CATSPGHNEQFF. Here the CDR3 DNA reads TGTGCCACCAGCCCCGGTCACAATGAGCAGTTCTTC.

The chain joins TRBV7-2 to TRBJ2-7; D gene unclear. CDR1 and CDR2 from the germline V gene are SGHTA and FQGNSA. This CDR3 is built from 13 residues. Trimming removed 5 bases from V and 7 bases from J, with 15 bases in between. The DNA for the CDR3 is TGTGCCAGCAGCGGGATGTCTATACGTGAGCAGTACTTC. Its translation: CASSGMSIREQYF.

The chain joins TRBV18 to TRBJ1-1, with D unresolved. The CDR3 consists of 13 residues. V was cut by 2 bases and J by 1 base, with 5 bases left in between. Germline CDR1 reads KGHSH; CDR2 reads LQKENI. CDR3 region: CASSPGENTEAFF. CDR3 nucleotides: TGTGCCAGCTCACCAGGGGAGAACACTGAAGCTTTCTTT. Supplemented by reference TRBV18 and TRBJ1-1, the full variable domain reads NAGVMQNPRHLVRRRGQEARLRCSPMKGHSHVYWYRQLPEEGLKFMVYLQKENIIDESGMPKERFSAEFPKEGPSILRIQQVVRGDSAAYFCASSPGENTEAFFGQGTRLTVV.

This clone appeared a single time. The V gene is TRBV4-1, the J gene TRBJ1-2, with TRBD1 identical over 7 bases. V gave up 2 bases and J gave up 1 base; unmatched junction bases: 4. Looked up from germline, CDR1 is MGHRA and CDR2 is YSYEKL. The CDR3 is 15 amino acids. The CDR3 is CASSQRTGNNYGYTF. The CDR3, as DNA: TGCGCCAGCAGCCAACGGACAGGTAATAACTATGGCTACACCTTC.

The gene calls are TRBV2 and TRBJ2-1, with 7 bases that match TRBD2. In germline, CDR1 is SNHLY, CDR2 FYNNEI. V lost 8 bases to trimming and J lost 10 bases; unmatched junction nucleotides: 5. The CDR3 sequence is 11 residues long. The CDR3 DNA is TGTGCCAGCGGAGCGGGACTAGAGCAGTTCTTC. Translation gives CASGAGLEQFF.

With respect to this clone: At one end, the junction sequence differs from germline, possibly due to a read error. This rearrangement joins TRBV7-9 to TRBJ1-2; no clear D. Looked up from germline, CDR1 is SEHNR and CDR2 is FQNEAQ (reference sequence). The CDR3 consists of 11 residues. CDR3 nucleotide sequence: TGTGCCAGCAGTCAAGTGGCCCGGGCCTCGTTC. Its protein product is CASSQVARASF.

The chain combines TRBV28 with TRBJ2-7, with D uncertain. The CDR3 is 10 residues long. With 4 bases removed from V and 10 bases from J, the gap between germline ends came to 8 bases. CDR1 and CDR2 from the germline V gene are MDHEN and SYDVKM. Here the CDR3 DNA reads TGTGCCAGCAGTTCTCTTTTTCAGTACTTC. It translates to CASSSLFQYF.

The gene calls are TRBV6-1 and TRBJ1-2; D is possibly TRBD1 (6 bases). The ends were cut back, 8 bases at V and 0 bases at J, with 16 bases in the middle. The CDR3 has 15 residues. Germline V gives CDR1 MNHNS, CDR2 SASEGT. CDR3 sequence: CASFKTGTTNYGYTF. As DNA, the CDR3 is TGTGCCAGCTTCAAAACAGGGACCACTAACTATGGCTACACCTTC.

V usage is TRBV7-6 and J usage is TRBJ1-5; 8 bases agree with TRBD1. Germline CDR1 SGHVS, CDR2 FNYEAQ. The CDR3 extends over 16 amino acids. With 5 bases clipped from V and 3 bases from J, the junction kept 9 bases outside the gene matches. CDR3 sequence: CASSPGVTGANQPQHF. In DNA, the CDR3 is TGTGCCAGCAGCCCCGGTGTGACAGGGGCCAATCAGCCCCAGCATTTT.

V is TRBV28 and J is TRBJ2-7, with D perhaps matching TRBD2 (6 bases). This CDR3 has 15 residues. V lost 2 bases, J lost 1 base, and 12 bases lay in between. Germline V gives CDR1 MDHEN, CDR2 SYDVKM. The CDR3 loop reads CASSLAGMTSYEQYF. CDR3 nucleotide sequence: TGTGCCAGCAGTTTAGCGGGGATGACATCCTACGAGCAGTACTTC.

The V and J genes are TRBV27 and TRBJ1-5; the D is unclear. V lost 6 bases, J lost 7 bases, and 16 bases lay in between. CDR3 length equals 14 residues. Germline CDR1 and CDR2: MNHEY and SMNVEV (reference sequence). This CDR3 is CASRPAVGDQPQHF. DNA for the CDR3: TGTGCCAGCAGACCCGCCGTGGGAGACCAGCCCCAGCATTTT.

As DNA, the CDR3 is TGTGCCACCACGCCACTAGCGGGAGCTACAGATACGCAGTATTTT. Encoded protein: CATTPLAGATDTQYF. The rearrangement uses TRBV19 and TRBJ2-3; 11 nucleotides match TRBD2. The CDR3 runs 15 residues. The V gene's germline CDR1 is LNHDA and CDR2 SQIVND (reference sequence). Trimming cost V 10 bases and J 3 bases; bases outside gene matches: 9.

This chain connects TRBV2 to TRBJ2-3, with a weak D call TRBD1 (5 bases). The CDR3 has 14 residues. CDR1 and CDR2 (germline): SNHLY, FYNNEI. Trimming shortened V by 7 bases and J by 3 bases, and 14 bases separated the two germline ends. CDR3 bases: TGTGCCAGCACGGAGTTCAGGGAAACAGATACGCAGTATTTT. It specifies CASTEFRETDTQYF. The full variable domain, rest sourced from reference TRBV2 and TRBJ2-3, is EPEVTQTPSHQVTQMGQEVILRCVPISNHLYFYWYRQILGQKVEFLVSFYNNEISEKSEIFDDQFSVERPDGSNFTLKIRSTKLEDSAMYFCASTEFRETDTQYFGPGTRLTVL.

The chain uses TRBV7-2 and TRBJ1-2; TRBD1 agrees at 8 bases. The CDR3 sequence is 18 residues long. The V and J ends lost 5 bases and 8 bases, in that order; junction bases with no gene match: 22. The germline gives CDR1 SGHTA, CDR2 FQGNSA. The CDR3 DNA is TGTGCCAGCAGCCGAATCAGGAGCCCAGGGGGCGGTTTGGGGGGCTACACCTTC. Encoded protein: CASSRIRSPGGGLGGYTF.

This rearrangement joins TRBV4-3 to TRBJ2-2; D remains ambiguous. V was cut by 4 bases and J by 4 bases, with 4 bases left in between. The CDR3 runs to 12 residues. Looked up from germline, CDR1 is LGHNA and CDR2 is YSLEER. This CDR3 reads CASSRLTGELFF. CDR3 sequence (DNA): TGCGCCAGCAGCCGCCTCACCGGGGAGCTGTTTTTT.

The chain has TRBV30 and TRBJ2-3; 8 bases map to TRBD1. With V trimmed by 8 bases and J by 1 base, 8 bases remained unmatched. The CDR3 extends over 14 amino acids. CDR1 GTSNPN and CDR2 SVGIG come from the germline V gene (reference sequence). The CDR3 DNA follows: TGTGCCATCGAGGCGGACAGGGGCACAGATACGCAGTATTTT. Encoded protein: CAIEADRGTDTQYF.

This rearrangement joins TRBV27 to TRBJ1-2; the D gene is possibly TRBD1 (6 bases). Trimming removed 8 bases from V and 8 bases from J, with 18 bases in between. Germline V gene sequence: CDR1 MNHEY, CDR2 SMNVEV (reference sequence). CDR3 length: 13 amino acids. The CDR3 nucleotides read TGTGCCAGCTCCCTGGCAGGGGCGGTCGGCTACACCTTC. It is translated as CASSLAGAVGYTF.

The gene calls are TRBV29-1 and TRBJ2-1; no definite D call. The CDR3 sequence is 15 residues long. CDR1 and CDR2 (germline): SQVTM, ANQGSEA. Trimming removed 7 bases from V and 6 bases from J, with 22 bases in between. Written as DNA, the CDR3 is TGCAGCGGTTGGTCTAGAGACAAAGGCCTCAATGAGCAGTTCTTC. Amino acids: CSGWSRDKGLNEQFF.

This chain connects TRBV2 to TRBJ2-6, with 9 bases aligning to TRBD1. Losses at the gene ends were 3 bases for V and 0 bases for J; bases not matched to a gene: 0. Germline CDR1 SNHLY, CDR2 FYNNEI. The CDR3 totals 16 residues. The CDR3 DNA follows: TGTGCCAGCAGTGAGACAGGGGGCTCTGGGGCCAACGTCCTGACTTTC. Its translation: CASSETGGSGANVLTF. Complete variable domain (other parts from reference TRBV2 and TRBJ2-6): EPEVTQTPSHQVTQMGQEVILRCVPISNHLYFYWYRQILGQKVEFLVSFYNNEISEKSEIFDDQFSVERPDGSNFTLKIRSTKLEDSAMYFCASSETGGSGANVLTFGAGSRLTVL.

The chain is built from TRBV2 and TRBJ2-3; TRBD1 agrees at 7 bases. Trimming removed 5 bases from V and 0 bases from J; junction bases left unmatched: 5. CDR3 length: 15 residues. CDR1 is SNHLY, CDR2 FYNNEI, per germline. CDR3 in amino acids: CASSRQGTSTDTQYF. In DNA form, the CDR3 reads TGTGCCAGCAGTCGACAGGGAACTAGCACAGATACGCAGTATTTT.

The V call is TRBV5-1, the J call TRBJ1-1; TRBD1 agrees at 8 bases. The V and J ends lost 4 bases and 1 base, in that order; junction bases with no gene match: 6. Germline CDR1 is SGHRS and CDR2 is YFSETQ. The CDR3 sequence is 15 residues long. The CDR3 spells CASSPGGTQNTEAFF. CDR3 sequence (DNA): TGCGCCAGCAGCCCAGGGGGCACCCAGAACACTGAAGCTTTCTTT.

In DNA form, the CDR3 reads TGTGCCAGCCGACTCGCTTTTCCGACTGAAGCTTTCTTT. Encoded protein: CASRLAFPTEAFF. The genes are TRBV2 and TRBJ1-1; no clear D gene. V was cut by 8 bases and J by 5 bases, with 15 bases left in between. CDR3 length: 13 amino acids. CDR1 SNHLY and CDR2 FYNNEI come from the germline V gene.